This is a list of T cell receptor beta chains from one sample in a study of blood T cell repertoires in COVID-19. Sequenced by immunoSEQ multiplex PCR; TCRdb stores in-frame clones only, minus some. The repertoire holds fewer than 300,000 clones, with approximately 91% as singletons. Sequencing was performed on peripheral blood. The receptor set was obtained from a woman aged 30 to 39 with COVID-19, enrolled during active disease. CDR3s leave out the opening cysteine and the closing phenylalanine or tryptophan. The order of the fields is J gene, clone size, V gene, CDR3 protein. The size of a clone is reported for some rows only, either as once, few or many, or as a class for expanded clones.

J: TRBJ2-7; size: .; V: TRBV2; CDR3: ASSEALRGIL
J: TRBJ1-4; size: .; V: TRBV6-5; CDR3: ASTPAGGDEKLF
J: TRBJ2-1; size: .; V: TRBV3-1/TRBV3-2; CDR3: ASSPPILGVEQF
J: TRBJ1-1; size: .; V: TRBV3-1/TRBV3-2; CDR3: ASPGHRAMNTEAF
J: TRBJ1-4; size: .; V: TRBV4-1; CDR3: ASSQVPQGNEKLF
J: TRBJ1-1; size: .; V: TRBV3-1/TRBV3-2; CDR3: ASSQGGGTEAF
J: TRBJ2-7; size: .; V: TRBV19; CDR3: ASSWQGVGEQY
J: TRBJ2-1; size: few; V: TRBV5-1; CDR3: ASSPLSSSYNEQF
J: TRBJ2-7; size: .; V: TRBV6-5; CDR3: ASTPTGERLFEQY
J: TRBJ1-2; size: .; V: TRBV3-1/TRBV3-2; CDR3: ASSQITGISYGYT
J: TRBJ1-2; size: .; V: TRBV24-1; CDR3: ATSDGGDRGDGYT
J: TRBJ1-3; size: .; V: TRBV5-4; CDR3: ASSPVQGQASSGNTIY
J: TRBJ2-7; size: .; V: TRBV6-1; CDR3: ASSEALDWSYSSEQY
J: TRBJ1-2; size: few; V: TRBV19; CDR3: ASSGGRGGYT
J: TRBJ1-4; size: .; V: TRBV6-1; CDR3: ASSEGTAYEKLF
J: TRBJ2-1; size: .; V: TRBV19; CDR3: ASSTKGQGVHEQF
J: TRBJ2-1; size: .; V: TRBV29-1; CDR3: SVTPLLAGVINEQF
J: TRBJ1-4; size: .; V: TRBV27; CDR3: ASSFKPDSLGNEKLF
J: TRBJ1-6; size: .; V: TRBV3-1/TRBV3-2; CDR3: ASSQATGSGNSPLH
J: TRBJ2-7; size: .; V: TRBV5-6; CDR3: ASSLVLLAGDEQY
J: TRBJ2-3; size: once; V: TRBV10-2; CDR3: ASSSGLALNTDTQY
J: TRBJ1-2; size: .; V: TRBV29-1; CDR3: SVGGGGHYGYT